Sequencing of this T cell receptor beta chain was carried out in a study of cytomegalovirus exposure and HLA in healthy donors (dated by TCRdb to about 2017). Notes on the research overall: According to a later analysis, the approximately 120 validation repertoires were produced on the same platform as the roughly 700 repertoires of the first cohort. The aim of the study was to test whether cataloging public T cell receptors could identify signatures of past pathogen exposure. The study combined high-throughput TCR immunosequencing, statistical association of individual TCRs with disease status, and machine learning to predict cytomegalovirus infection status. Besides the first cohort of approximately 670 subjects, a separate validation cohort made up of 90 to 150 different subjects was used. Study-wide conclusions, independent of this receptor: A few of the identified cytomegalovirus-associated TCR beta chains were confirmed in vitro to be specific for cytomegalovirus antigens. The classifier was reported to diagnose cytomegalovirus status with high specificity and sensitivity in both the original cohort and the validation cohort. While some public TCRs were present in many individuals, most TCR sequences turned up only very rarely across donors. In the study, about 150 TCR beta chains were listed as associated with cytomegalovirus. A later analysis lacked HLA typing for the validation cohort, so it scored co-occurrence in that cohort across all 120 repertoires. Of the cluster scores, 90% to 95% were above 0 in a later analysis, which found that TCRs clustered in the first cohort also tended to co-occur in the 95 to 150 validation repertoires. According to the authors, the approach could potentially be generalized to other disease states and immunological phenotypes.

CDR1 and CDR2, per the germline V gene, are MDHEN and SYDVKM. Unmatched junction bases come to 11, with V trimmed by 1 base and J by 3 bases. Inclusive of the bounding cysteine and phenylalanine, the CDR3 is 17 residues long. Solely the CDR3 DNA is kept, with 51 bases framed from the first base. Concerning this clone itself: It lacks a known antigen. No quality values exist for individual bases; no much larger clone is one base distant.

The library came from the immunoSEQ multiplex PCR assay. In the paper's pipeline: A statistical classification framework was developed to diagnose cytomegalovirus status using the catalog of TCR beta chain sequences. TCRdb obtained this table from immuneACCESS and retained in-frame rearrangements with V and J assigned. These tables miss some clones; where compared with another copy, unresolved V genes account for less than half of the shortfall, and the remainder is unexplained. V and J calls plus clone size are reproduced from that table; the DNA served to infer D and trimming. The sample yields about 200,000 clones; 86% were counted once. The ten largest clones represent roughly 1.6% of the sample. Separate from the approximately 700-subject first cohort, the validation cohort of roughly 120 subjects was the group to which the donors belonged.

This sequence uses TRBV28 and TRBJ1-2, and 7 junctional nucleotides match TRBD1. The clonotype comes from a woman between 18 and 29 years old in good health and CMV-seronegative. The sequenced sample was PBMCs. In nucleotide form, the sequence is TGTGCCAGCAGTTTATCCGGGACAGCTCCCCCCCACTATGGCTACACCTTC. Its amino acids are CASSLSGTAPPHYGYTF.